The rows below give T cell receptor beta chains drawn from one sample of a study of blood T cell repertoires in COVID-19. Assay: immunoSEQ multiplex PCR; the TCRdb copy retains only in-frame clones and omits some. Of about 180,000 clones detected, about 88% appear once; the ten largest clones hold approximately 6.5%. The sequenced sample consisted of PBMCs or T cells enriched from blood (not recorded which). The receptors stem from a woman in her fifties or sixties who had recovered from COVID-19. The CDR3 runs from the conserved cysteine through the conserved F or W.

cdr3_length j_call v_call cdr3_aa
14 TRBJ1-5 TRBV28 CASRPGFGNQPQHF
13 TRBJ1-1 TRBV7-2 CASSLILYTEAFF
14 TRBJ2-7 TRBV28 CASSQATGAHEQYF
15 TRBJ2-2 TRBV11-2 CASRGTYTNTGELFF
17 TRBJ2-7 TRBV11-2 CASSLVLPAGEGYEQYF
13 TRBJ2-6 TRBV19 CASSPDKVNVLTF
17 TRBJ2-7 TRBV12-5 CASGLDGRGLPSYEQYF
20 TRBJ1-3 TRBV7-6 CASSLDVPGQGATSGNTIYF
15 TRBJ2-3 TRBV14 CASSPGTSGRDTQYF
16 TRBJ1-2 TRBV27 CASSLSQGARNYGYTF
12 TRBJ1-1 TRBV28 CASSFPGHPAFF
13 TRBJ1-1 TRBV7-8 CASSLRGRTEAFF
12 TRBJ2-1 TRBV6-5 CASSYRGNEQFF
15 TRBJ2-5 TRBV7-9 CASSPGLFPQETQYF
14 TRBJ1-4 TRBV7-2 CASSLYSSNEKLFF
18 TRBJ2-7 TRBV13 CASSPTSLAGGITYEQYF
15 TRBJ1-3 TRBV6-5 CASSYSRGSGNTIYF
14 TRBJ2-6 TRBV24-1 CATSRRGGANVLTF
13 TRBJ1-4 TRBV19 CASGGTLGEKLFF
14 TRBJ1-4 TRBV7-9 CASSLGQMNEKLFF
16 TRBJ2-7 TRBV10-3 CAISDLAGTFSYEQYF
13 TRBJ2-5 TRBV7-9 CASTPRGLETQYF
13 TRBJ1-1 TRBV29-1 CSVDPGRGTEAFF
14 TRBJ2-5 TRBV29-1 CSFGGTSGEETQYF
15 TRBJ2-1 TRBV18 CASSPGQGGYNEQFF
15 TRBJ1-3 TRBV5-1 CASSLDRGSGNTIYF
15 TRBJ1-6 TRBV11-2 CASSPPDSHNSPLHF
16 TRBJ2-3 TRBV27 CASSLRGRAVADTQYF
14 TRBJ1-3 TRBV2 CASSERYSGNTIYF
12 TRBJ2-7 TRBV28 CASTGGSYEQYF
16 TRBJ2-2 TRBV5-1 CASSSRGDRGTGELFF
17 TRBJ2-6 TRBV24-1 CATSRGQGGTGANVLTF
14 TRBJ2-7 TRBV7-2 CASSFKGADFEQYF
13 TRBJ2-7 TRBV4-3 CASSQSMRYEQYF
13 TRBJ2-1 TRBV7-9 CASTPTSLNEQFF
15 TRBJ2-1 TRBV5-4 CASSLRLAVVNEQFF
16 TRBJ2-1 TRBV29-1 CSVEDGPGASYNEQFF
15 TRBJ1-5 TRBV7-2 CASSPEYRGSQPQHF
18 TRBJ2-3 TRBV5-4 CASSPPGLAELGTDTQYF
14 TRBJ2-1 TRBV10-3 CAISESSGENEQFF
15 TRBJ2-2 TRBV5-4 CASSRGEALTGELFF
16 TRBJ2-7 TRBV11-2 CASSPRTGGSSYEQYF
14 TRBJ2-7 TRBV27 CASSQTEARDEQYF
16 TRBJ2-3 TRBV24-1 CATSDMTSGSTDTQYF
13 TRBJ2-1 TRBV6-6 CASFRTSGAEQFF
16 TRBJ2-5 TRBV28 CASSSASGGGQETQYF
14 TRBJ1-1 TRBV5-1 CASGSGQGNTEAFF
14 TRBJ1-2 TRBV24-1 CATSDSRHFNGYTF
15 TRBJ2-1 TRBV27 CASSRPGRRDSGQFF
14 TRBJ2-1 TRBV7-9 CASSRLAAYNEQFF
16 TRBJ2-2 TRBV5-1 CASSLGLAPLIGELFF
16 TRBJ1-3 TRBV3-1/TRBV3-2 CASSLVTGTAGNTIYF
15 TRBJ2-7 TRBV27 CASSPALAGFYEQYF
14 TRBJ2-1 TRBV5-1 CASSYTGPPNEQFF
14 TRBJ2-7 TRBV5-1 CASSLGQGSYEQYF
14 TRBJ1-4 TRBV4-1 CASGVTGGNEKLFF
15 TRBJ2-7 TRBV6-2/TRBV6-3 CASSYRARAGSEQYF
16 TRBJ1-1 TRBV7-6 CASSRRQGALNTEAFF
14 TRBJ2-6 TRBV2 CASSDRSGANVLTF
16 TRBJ2-7 TRBV18 CASSPTGALDSYEQYF